This TCR beta chain originates from a study of OX40 agonist ivuxolimab in advanced cancers. Across the whole study: Eligibility rules accepted prior anti-PD-1, anti-PD-L1 or anti-CTLA-4 therapy, and 40% had some.

The CDR3 totals 14 residues. The germline V and J ends were trimmed by 0 bases and 1 base, with 5 bases remaining between them. Looked up from germline, CDR1 is LNHNV and CDR2 is YYDKDF (reference sequence). Study-wide results and caveats: CD4+ and CD8+ blood T cells expanded clonally by week 6 at 0.1 to 3.0 mg/kg.

Assay used: immunoSEQ multiplex PCR; TCRdb lists only in-frame clones, some missing. The sample includes some 80,000 clones, over 70% of them seen just once. Details on this clone: What it binds is unknown.

The V gene is TRBV15, the J gene TRBJ2-3; D is unresolved. The source material was CD4+ or CD8+ T cells sorted from blood, sampled in a trial of the OX40 agonist ivuxolimab. The receptor's source is an adult with an advanced solid tumor such as melanoma, head and neck, liver or kidney cancer. CDR3 nucleotides: TGTGCCACCAGCAGAGATCTGGGCACAGATACGCAGTATTTT. Residues: CATSRDLGTDTQYF.